The clone carrying this T cell receptor (beta chain) occurred once. Clones were read by immunoSEQ multiplex PCR, and TCRdb kept only the in-frame ones, dropping some. The sample holds 250,000 or so clones, 85% to 90% seen once. This record comes from a study of blood T cell repertoires in COVID-19. Study-level information: PBMCs, B-cell-depleted T cells, or T cells were the source of the cDNA or gDNA that made up the material.

Participants came from about 23 US areas, aged about 18 to 89 years. Cohort placement rested on clinical history that participants reported themselves. Recovered participants had two consecutive negative NP/OP PCR tests, healthcare professional clearance, or symptom resolution. Germline V gene lookup returns CDR1 SNHLY and CDR2 FYNNEI. With 4 bases clipped from V and 4 bases from J, the junction kept 3 bases outside the gene matches. This CDR3 contains 14 residues. The sequenced sample consisted of PBMCs or T cells enriched from blood (not recorded which). V and J are TRBV2 and TRBJ2-1; TRBD2 matches at 8 bases. This TCR was recovered from a middle-aged man who had recovered from COVID-19. CDR3 amino acids: CASSGASGYNEQFF. In DNA, the CDR3 is TGTGCCAGCAGTGGGGCTAGCGGGTACAATGAGCAGTTCTTC.